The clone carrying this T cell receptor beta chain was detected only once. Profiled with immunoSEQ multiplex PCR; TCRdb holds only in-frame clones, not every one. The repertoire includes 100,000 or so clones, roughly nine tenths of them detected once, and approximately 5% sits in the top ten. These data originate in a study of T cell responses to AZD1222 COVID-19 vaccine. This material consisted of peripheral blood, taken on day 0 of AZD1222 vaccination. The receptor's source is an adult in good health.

This CDR3 is CATWRAKGEKLFF. CDR3 DNA: TGTGCCACCTGGAGGGCCAAGGGGGAAAAACTGTTTTTT. The V and J genes are TRBV27 and TRBJ1-4; weak D call: TRBD1 (5 bases). The CDR3 is made up of 13 amino acids. The germline gives CDR1 MNHEY, CDR2 SMNVEV (reference sequence). V lost 10 bases and J 8 bases, leaving 17 bases between the germline ends.